This T cell receptor (beta chain) was sequenced in a study of T cell responses to AZD1222 COVID-19 vaccine. Points from the study as a whole: Spike-specific TCR breadth and depth were elevated following two AZD1222 doses. At baseline, seropositivity was found in only a handful of AZD1222 recipients.

Concerning this clone itself: Its target is unknown.

Assay used: immunoSEQ multiplex PCR; TCRdb lists only in-frame clones, some missing. The sample shows tens of thousands of clones, over 75% of them seen only once. The clonotype was recovered from an adult who received the AZD1222 COVID-19 vaccine. The sequencing used peripheral blood, collected 28 days after the second AZD1222 dose.

The DNA for the CDR3 is TGTGCCAGCAGCGGGGGACACTCGAACACTGAAGCTTTCTTT. Protein: CASSGGHSNTEAFF. The chain recombines TRBV7-3 with TRBJ1-1; D possibly corresponds to TRBD1 (6 bases). The V end lost 5 bases, the J end lost 1 base, and 11 bases lay between the germline ends. Germline CDR1 is SGHTA and CDR2 is FQGTGA. There are 14 residues in the CDR3.